This T cell receptor (beta chain) was captured by sequencing in a study of T cell repertoires in cytomegalovirus infection. The study, taken as a whole, reports: Across the ex vivo response, the dominant clonotypes were HLA-C-restricted CMV-specific TCR beta clonotypes.

Trimming removed 0 bases from V and 4 bases from J, with 12 bases in between. CDR1 and CDR2 from the germline V gene are SQVTM and ANQGSEA. The CDR3 has 14 amino acids. A few counts support this clonotype. As yet, its antigen is unknown. TCRdb re-called the reads with MiXCR, one entry per CDR3 protein. This sample carries 200,000 to 250,000 distinct CDR3 sequences, about 23% of them seen once, and the ten largest clones take over 15%. This sequence joins TRBV29-1 and TRBJ2-5; the D is unclear. The sample consisted of CD8+ T cells from PBMCs. This TCR came from a human donor in good health (CMV status not recorded). Some clones in this sample may be carry-over from other donors' samples. CDR3 nucleotide sequence: TGCAGCGTTGAAGATAACCTAGTGGTAGAGACCCAGTACTTC. Protein sequence: CSVEDNLVVETQYF.